The rows below give T cell receptor beta chains drawn from one sample of a study of T-cell memory formation after mild COVID-19. Via MiXCR, TCRdb re-called the 5' RACE reads, giving one row per CDR3 protein. Counted here are about 420,000 distinct CDR3 sequences, less than 25% occurring once; the ten biggest clones make up around 12%. Sequenced sample: PBMCs or a T cell subset sorted from them (not recorded which). The receptors were sampled from an adult woman who had mild COVID-19 (a few samples of this study predate the infection). Cell type and time point are not known. Both conserved end residues are part of each CDR3. A D gene is named only where the DNA matches it firmly. Size is stated for part of the rows, as once, few or many counts, or as a class when the clone is expanded.

J gene,V gene,D gene,clone size,CDR3 DNA,CDR3 protein
TRBJ1-2,TRBV6-1,-,-,TGTGCCAGCAGTGAAGGTTACAGGGATGGCTACACCTTC,CASSEGYRDGYTF
TRBJ2-7,TRBV25-1,TRBD1,many,TGTGCCAGCAGTGAAACAGGGACAGCCTACGAGCAGTACTTC,CASSETGTAYEQYF
TRBJ2-2,TRBV6-6,-,-,TGTGCCAGCAGTTACGAGACTACCGGGGAGCTGTTTTTT,CASSYETTGELFF
TRBJ1-5,TRBV6-2/TRBV6-3,-,-,TGTGCCAGCAGGCATCTGGGCTCCGGCAATCAGCCCCAGCATTTT,CASRHLGSGNQPQHF
TRBJ1-2,TRBV15,-,few,TGTGCCACCAGCAGAGATCGGAACTATGGCTACACCTTC,CATSRDRNYGYTF
TRBJ2-1,TRBV29-1,-,few,TGCAGCGTTGAAGAGGGGTGGAATGAGCAGTTCTTC,CSVEEGWNEQFF
TRBJ2-5,TRBV11-2,-,-,TGTGCCAGCAGCACCCGAACTAGGAGTTACCAAGAGACCCAGTACTTC,CASSTRTRSYQETQYF
TRBJ1-2,TRBV5-1,-,-,TGCGCCAGCAGCTCCTCCGGCTCTCTTGGATATGGCTACACCTTC,CASSSSGSLGYGYTF
TRBJ2-5,TRBV7-9,-,few,TGTGCCAGCAGCTTATCTGCAGAAGAGACCCAGTACTTC,CASSLSAEETQYF
TRBJ1-2,TRBV5-4,TRBD1,few,TGTGCCAGCAGCCCTGGACAGGGTCTATCTGGCTACACCTTC,CASSPGQGLSGYTF
TRBJ2-7,TRBV5-6,TRBD2,few,TGTGCCAGCAGCTTGGGGACTAGCGACTACGAGCAGTACTTC,CASSLGTSDYEQYF